This T cell receptor beta chain came from a study of cytomegalovirus exposure and HLA in healthy donors. Study-level background: Earlier, fewer than 140 million unique TCR beta sequences were recovered from around 190 million T cells by an analysis.

Findings and limits, study-wide: In vitro work confirmed that three CMV-associated chains recognize CMV antigens. TRBV6-2, TRBV6-3 and other indistinguishable V segments were excluded. A missense DCLRE1C variant was associated with V- and J-gene trimming of TCR beta chains in a later analysis, and an independent cohort replicated the association.

The V end lost 2 bases, the J end lost 3 bases, and 16 bases lay between the germline ends. The CDR3 is made up of 16 amino acids. Germline V gene data show CDR1 as MNHEY and CDR2 as SVGAGI. PCR involved 60 Vbeta and 13 Jbeta primers. Here immunoSEQ multiplex PCR was the method, and the copy in TCRdb shows in-frame clones only, minus some. The sample yields over 100,000 clones, around three quarters seen once. As concerns this clone: Its antigen is unknown.

The sequenced sample consisted of PBMCs. This TCR was recovered from a woman in her twenties or thirties in good health and CMV-seronegative. The J gene is TRBJ1-1, the V gene TRBV6-5; D perhaps matches TRBD1 (6 bases). CDR3 nucleotide sequence: TGTGCCAGCAGTTACGGACACGCAGGGGTTCACACTGAAGCTTTCTTT. Protein: CASSYGHAGVHTEAFF.